Sequencing of this T cell receptor (beta chain) was carried out in a study of T cell changes during pregnancy in multiple sclerosis. J gave up 2 bases and V 4 bases, and 9 bases lay outside the gene matches. This CDR3 comprises 18 residues. Germline V gives CDR1 SGHRS, CDR2 YFSETQ. Sequencing was performed with immunoSEQ multiplex PCR; in TCRdb, only in-frame clones are kept and a portion is missing. The table has tens of thousands of clones, over 75% seen once. The clonotype originates from a female donor with multiple sclerosis, enrolled in a pregnancy study. The chain employs TRBV5-1 and TRBJ2-3; 14 bases are a match to TRBD2. Material: CD8+ T cells from peripheral blood mononuclear cells, obtained in the second trimester of pregnancy. The CDR3 DNA follows: TGCGCCAGCAGCGAGGGACTAGCGGGGGCCGAGATCACAGATACGCAGTATTTT. This codes for CASSEGLAGAEITDTQYF.